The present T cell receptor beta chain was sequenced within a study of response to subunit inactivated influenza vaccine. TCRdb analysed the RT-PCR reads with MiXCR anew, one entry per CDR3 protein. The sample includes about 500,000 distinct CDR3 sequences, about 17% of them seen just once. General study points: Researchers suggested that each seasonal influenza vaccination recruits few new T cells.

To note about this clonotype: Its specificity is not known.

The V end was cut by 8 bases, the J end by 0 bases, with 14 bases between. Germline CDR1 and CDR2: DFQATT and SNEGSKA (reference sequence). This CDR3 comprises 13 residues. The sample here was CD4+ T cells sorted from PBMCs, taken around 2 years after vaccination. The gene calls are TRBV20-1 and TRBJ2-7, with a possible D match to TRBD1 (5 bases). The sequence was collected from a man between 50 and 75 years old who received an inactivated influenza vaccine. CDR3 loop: CSFQGGSSYEQYF. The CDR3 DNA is TGCAGTTTCCAGGGTGGAAGCTCCTACGAGCAGTACTTC.